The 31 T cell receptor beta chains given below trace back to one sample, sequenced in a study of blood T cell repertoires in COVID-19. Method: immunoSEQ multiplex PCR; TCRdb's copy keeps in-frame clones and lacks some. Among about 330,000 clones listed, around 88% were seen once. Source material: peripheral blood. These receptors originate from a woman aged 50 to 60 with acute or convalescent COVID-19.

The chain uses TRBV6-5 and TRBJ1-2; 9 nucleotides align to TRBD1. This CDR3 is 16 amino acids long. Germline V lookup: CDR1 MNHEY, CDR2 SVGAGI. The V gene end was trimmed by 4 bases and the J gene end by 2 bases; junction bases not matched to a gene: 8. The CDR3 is CASSLGRQGGNYGYTF. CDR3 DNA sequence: TGTGCCAGCAGTTTGGGCCGACAGGGGGGGAACTATGGCTACACCTTC.

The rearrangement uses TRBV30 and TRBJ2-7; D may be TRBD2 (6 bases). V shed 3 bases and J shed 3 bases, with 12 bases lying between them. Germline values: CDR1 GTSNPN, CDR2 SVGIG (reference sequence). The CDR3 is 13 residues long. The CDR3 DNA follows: TGTGCCTGGAGCTCTGGGGGGAGCTACGAGCAGTACTTC. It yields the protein CAWSSGGSYEQYF.

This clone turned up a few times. The chain's CDR3 is CASRSGTGIYGYTF. CDR3 DNA: TGCGCCAGCAGATCCGGGACAGGCATCTATGGCTACACCTTC. The rearrangement links TRBV5-1 to TRBJ1-2, with TRBD1 identical over 8 bases. The CDR3 loop spans 14 amino acids. CDR1 is SGHRS and CDR2 is YFSETQ in the germline V gene. V dropped 5 bases and J dropped 4; count of bases not matched to a gene: 7.

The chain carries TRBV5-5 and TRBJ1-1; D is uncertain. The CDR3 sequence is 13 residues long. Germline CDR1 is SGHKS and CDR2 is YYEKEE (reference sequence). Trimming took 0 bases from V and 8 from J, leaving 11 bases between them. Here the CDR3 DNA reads TGTGCCAGCAGCTTGGCCGGGGAGGACGAAGCTTTCTTT. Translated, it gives CASSLAGEDEAFF.

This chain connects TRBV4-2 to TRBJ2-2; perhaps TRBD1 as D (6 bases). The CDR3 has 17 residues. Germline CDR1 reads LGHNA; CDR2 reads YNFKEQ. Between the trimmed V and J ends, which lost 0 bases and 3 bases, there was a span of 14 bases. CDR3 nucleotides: TGTGCCAGCAGCCAAGAGTCTTCGCAGGGGCACACCGGGGAGCTGTTTTTT. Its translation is CASSQESSQGHTGELFF.

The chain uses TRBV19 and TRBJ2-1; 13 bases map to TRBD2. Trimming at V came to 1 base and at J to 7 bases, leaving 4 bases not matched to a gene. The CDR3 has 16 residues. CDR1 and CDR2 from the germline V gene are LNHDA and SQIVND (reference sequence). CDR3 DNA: TGTGCCAGTAGTATAGGGACTAGCGGGAGATGGAATGAGCAGTTCTTC. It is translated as CASSIGTSGRWNEQFF.

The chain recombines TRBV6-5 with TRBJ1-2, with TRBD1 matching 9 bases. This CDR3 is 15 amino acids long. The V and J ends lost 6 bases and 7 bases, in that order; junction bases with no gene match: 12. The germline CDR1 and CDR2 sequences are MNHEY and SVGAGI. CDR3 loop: CASRNPGQGIIGYTF. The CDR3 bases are TGTGCCAGCAGAAATCCGGGACAGGGTATTATTGGCTACACCTTC.

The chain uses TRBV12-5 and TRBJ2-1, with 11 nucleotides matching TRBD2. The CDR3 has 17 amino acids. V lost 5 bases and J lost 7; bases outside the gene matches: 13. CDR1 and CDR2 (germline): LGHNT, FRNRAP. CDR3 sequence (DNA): TGTGCTAGTGGTCCCGGGGAGGGGCTAGCGGGAGGTAATGAGCAGTTCTTC. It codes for CASGPGEGLAGGNEQFF.

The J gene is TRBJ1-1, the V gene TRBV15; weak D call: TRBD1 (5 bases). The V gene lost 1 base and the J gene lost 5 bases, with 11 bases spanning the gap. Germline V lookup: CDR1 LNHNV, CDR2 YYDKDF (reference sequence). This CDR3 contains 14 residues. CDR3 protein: CATSRAGGGTEAFF. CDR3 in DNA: TGTGCCACCAGCAGAGCTGGGGGGGGAACTGAAGCTTTCTTT. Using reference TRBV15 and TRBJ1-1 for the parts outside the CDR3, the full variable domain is DAMVIQNPRYQVTQFGKPVTLSCSQTLNHNVMYWYQQKSSQAPKLLFHYYDKDFNNEADTPDNFQSRRPNTSFCFLDIRSPGLGDTAMYLCATSRAGGGTEAFFGQGTRLTVV.

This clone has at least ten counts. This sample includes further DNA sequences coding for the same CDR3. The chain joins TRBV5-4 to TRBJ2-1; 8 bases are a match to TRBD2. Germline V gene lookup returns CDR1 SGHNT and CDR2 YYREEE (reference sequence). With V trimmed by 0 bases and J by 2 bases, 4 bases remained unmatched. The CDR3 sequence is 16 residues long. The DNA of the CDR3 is TGTGCCAGCAGCTTGGCCCGGGGGGGTACCTACAATGAGCAGTTCTTC. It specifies CASSLARGGTYNEQFF. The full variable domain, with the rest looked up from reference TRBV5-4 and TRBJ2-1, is ETGVTQSPTHLIKTRGQQVTLRCSSQSGHNTVSWYQQALGQGPQFIFQYYREEENGRGNFPPRFSGLQFPNYSSELNVNALELDDSALYLCASSLARGGTYNEQFFGPGTRLTVL.

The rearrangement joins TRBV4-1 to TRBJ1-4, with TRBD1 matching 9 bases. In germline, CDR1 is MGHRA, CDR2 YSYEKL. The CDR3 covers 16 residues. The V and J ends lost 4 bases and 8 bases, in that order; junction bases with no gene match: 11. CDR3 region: CASSRTPGQGREKLFF. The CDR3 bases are TGCGCCAGCAGCCGCACCCCGGGACAGGGTAGGGAAAAACTGTTTTTT.

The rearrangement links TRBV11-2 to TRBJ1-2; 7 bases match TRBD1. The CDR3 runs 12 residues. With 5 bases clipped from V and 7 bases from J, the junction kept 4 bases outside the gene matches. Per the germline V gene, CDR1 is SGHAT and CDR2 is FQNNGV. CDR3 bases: TGTGCCAGCAGCGCCTACAGGGGTGGCTACACCTTC. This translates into CASSAYRGGYTF.

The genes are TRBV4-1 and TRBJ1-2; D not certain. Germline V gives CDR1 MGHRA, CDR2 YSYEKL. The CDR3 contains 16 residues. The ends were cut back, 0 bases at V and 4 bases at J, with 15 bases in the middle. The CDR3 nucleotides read TGCGCCAGCAGCCAAGATGGAAACGAGGTCGTCTATGGCTACACCTTC. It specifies CASSQDGNEVVYGYTF.

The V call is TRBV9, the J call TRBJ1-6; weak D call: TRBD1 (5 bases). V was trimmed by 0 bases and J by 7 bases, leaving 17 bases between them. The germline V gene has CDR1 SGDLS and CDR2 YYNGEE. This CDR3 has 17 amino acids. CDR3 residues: CASSVGPPGLQNSPLHF. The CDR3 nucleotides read TGTGCCAGCAGCGTAGGGCCCCCGGGACTCCAAAATTCACCCCTCCACTTT.

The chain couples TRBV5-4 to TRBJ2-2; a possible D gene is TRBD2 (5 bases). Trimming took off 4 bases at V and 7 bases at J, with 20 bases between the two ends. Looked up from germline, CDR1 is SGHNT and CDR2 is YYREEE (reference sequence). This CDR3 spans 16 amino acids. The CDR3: CASSPPPGGVGGELFF. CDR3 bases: TGTGCCAGCAGCCCCCCCCCTGGAGGCGTGGGCGGGGAGCTGTTTTTT.

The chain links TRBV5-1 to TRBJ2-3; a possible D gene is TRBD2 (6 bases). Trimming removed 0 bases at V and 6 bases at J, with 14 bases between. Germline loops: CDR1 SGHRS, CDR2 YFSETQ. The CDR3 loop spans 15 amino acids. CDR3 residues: CASSLGQRSGDTQYF. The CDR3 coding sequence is TGCGCCAGCAGCTTGGGACAGCGGAGCGGGGATACGCAGTATTTT.

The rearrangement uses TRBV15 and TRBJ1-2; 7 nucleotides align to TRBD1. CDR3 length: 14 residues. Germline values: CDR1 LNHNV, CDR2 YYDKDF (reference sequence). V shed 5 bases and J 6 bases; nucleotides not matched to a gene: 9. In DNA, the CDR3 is TGTGCCACCAGCCCCACTCGGGACAGACATGGCTACACCTTC. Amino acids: CATSPTRDRHGYTF. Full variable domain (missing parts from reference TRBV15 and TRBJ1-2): DAMVIQNPRYQVTQFGKPVTLSCSQTLNHNVMYWYQQKSSQAPKLLFHYYDKDFNNEADTPDNFQSRRPNTSFCFLDIRSPGLGDTAMYLCATSPTRDRHGYTFGSGTRLTVV.

CDR3 region: CASSLPRTAANYGYTF. DNA for the CDR3: TGTGCCAGCAGCTTACCGCGGACAGCAGCTAACTATGGCTACACCTTC. The V gene is TRBV7-8, the J gene TRBJ1-2; D is perhaps TRBD1 (6 bases). The CDR3 totals 16 residues. Germline V gives CDR1 SGHVS, CDR2 FQNEAQ. V was clipped by 2 bases and J by 0 bases, with 13 bases between them. The full variable domain, in which reference TRBV7-8 and TRBJ1-2 provide the parts outside the CDR3, is GAGVSQSPRYKVAKRGQDVALRCDPISGHVSLFWYQQALGQGPEFLTYFQNEAQLDKSGLPSDRFFAERPEGSVSTLKIQRTQQEDSAVYLCASSLPRTAANYGYTFGSGTRLTVV.

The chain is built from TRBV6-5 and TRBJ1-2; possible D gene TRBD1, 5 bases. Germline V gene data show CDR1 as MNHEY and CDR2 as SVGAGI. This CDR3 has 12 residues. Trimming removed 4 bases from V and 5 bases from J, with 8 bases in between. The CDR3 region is CASSSDMYGYTF. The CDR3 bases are TGTGCCAGCAGTTCGGACATGTATGGCTACACCTTC.

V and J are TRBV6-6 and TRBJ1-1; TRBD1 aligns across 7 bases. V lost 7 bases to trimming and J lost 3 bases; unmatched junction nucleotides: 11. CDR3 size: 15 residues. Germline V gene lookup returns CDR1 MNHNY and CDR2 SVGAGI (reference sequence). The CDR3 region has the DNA TGTGCCAGCACCGACAGGGATCTAAGGGACACTGAAGCTTTCTTT. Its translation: CASTDRDLRDTEAFF.

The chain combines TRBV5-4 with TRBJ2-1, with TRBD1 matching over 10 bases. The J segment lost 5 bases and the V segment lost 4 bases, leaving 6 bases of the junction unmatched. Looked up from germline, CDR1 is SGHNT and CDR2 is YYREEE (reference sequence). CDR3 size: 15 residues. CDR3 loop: CASSVDRGRHNEQFF. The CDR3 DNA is TGTGCCAGCAGCGTCGACAGGGGGCGACACAATGAGCAGTTCTTC.

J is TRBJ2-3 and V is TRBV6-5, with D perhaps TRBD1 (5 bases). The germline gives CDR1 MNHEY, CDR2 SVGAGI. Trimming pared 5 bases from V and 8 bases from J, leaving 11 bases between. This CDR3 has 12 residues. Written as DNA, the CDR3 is TGTGCCAGCAGTAACCAGCAGGGTACGCAGTATTTT. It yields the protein CASSNQQGTQYF.

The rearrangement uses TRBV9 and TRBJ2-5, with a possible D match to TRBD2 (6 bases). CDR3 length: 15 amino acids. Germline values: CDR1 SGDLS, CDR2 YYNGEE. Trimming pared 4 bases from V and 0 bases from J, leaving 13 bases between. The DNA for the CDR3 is TGTGCCAGCAGCCGGTGGGGACTGAACCAAGAGACCCAGTACTTC. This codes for CASSRWGLNQETQYF. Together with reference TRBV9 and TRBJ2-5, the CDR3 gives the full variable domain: DSGVTQTPKHLITATGQRVTLRCSPRSGDLSVYWYQQSLDQGLQFLIQYYNGEERAKGNILERFSAQQFPDLHSELNLSSLELGDSALYFCASSRWGLNQETQYFGPGTRLLVL.

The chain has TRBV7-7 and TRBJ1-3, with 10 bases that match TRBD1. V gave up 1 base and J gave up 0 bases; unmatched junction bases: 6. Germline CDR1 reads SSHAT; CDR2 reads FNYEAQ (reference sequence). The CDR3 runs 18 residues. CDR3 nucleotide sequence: TGTGCCAGCAGCTTAGAGGGACAGGGGAACCTCTCTGGAAACACCATATATTTT. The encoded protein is CASSLEGQGNLSGNTIYF.

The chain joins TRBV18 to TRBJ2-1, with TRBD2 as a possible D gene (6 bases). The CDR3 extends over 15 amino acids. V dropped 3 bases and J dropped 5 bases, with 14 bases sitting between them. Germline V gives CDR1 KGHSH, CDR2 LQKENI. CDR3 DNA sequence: TGTGCCAGCTCACCTCGGGAGACTCTGAACAATGAGCAGTTCTTC. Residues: CASSPRETLNNEQFF.

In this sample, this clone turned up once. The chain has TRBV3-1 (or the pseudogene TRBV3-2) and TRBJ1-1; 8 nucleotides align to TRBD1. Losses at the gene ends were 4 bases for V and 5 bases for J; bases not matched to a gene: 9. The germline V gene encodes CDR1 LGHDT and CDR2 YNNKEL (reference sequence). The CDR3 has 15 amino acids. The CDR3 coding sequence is TGTGCCAGCAGCCTCCTCAGGGGGCCAGGGACTGAAGCTTTCTTT. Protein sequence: CASSLLRGPGTEAFF.

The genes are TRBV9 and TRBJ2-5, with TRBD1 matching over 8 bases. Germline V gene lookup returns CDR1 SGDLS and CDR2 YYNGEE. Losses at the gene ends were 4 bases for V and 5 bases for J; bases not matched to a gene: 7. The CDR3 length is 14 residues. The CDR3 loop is CASSPQGAGETQYF. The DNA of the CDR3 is TGTGCCAGCAGCCCCCAGGGGGCCGGGGAGACCCAGTACTTC.

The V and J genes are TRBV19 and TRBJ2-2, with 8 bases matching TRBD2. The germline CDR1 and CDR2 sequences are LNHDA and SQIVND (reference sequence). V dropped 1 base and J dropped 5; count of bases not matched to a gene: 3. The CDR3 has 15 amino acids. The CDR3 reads CASSIGPSGTGELFF. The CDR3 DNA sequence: TGTGCCAGTAGTATAGGACCTAGCGGGACCGGGGAGCTGTTTTTT.

The CDR3 DNA reads as TGCGCCAGCTCAGTGGGACAAAATCAGCCCCAGCATTTT. Translating gives CASSVGQNQPQHF. The chain is built from TRBV10-1 and TRBJ1-5, with a possible D match to TRBD1 (6 bases). Germline V gene sequence: CDR1 WNHNN, CDR2 SYGVQD (reference sequence). V dropped 8 bases and J dropped 4 bases, with 12 bases sitting between them. This CDR3 region has 13 residues.

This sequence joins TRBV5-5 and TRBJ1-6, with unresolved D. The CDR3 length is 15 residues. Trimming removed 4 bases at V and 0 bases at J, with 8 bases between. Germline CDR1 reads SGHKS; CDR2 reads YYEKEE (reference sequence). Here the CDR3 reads CASSLGSSYNSPLHF. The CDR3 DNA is TGTGCCAGCAGCCTAGGGAGCTCCTATAATTCACCCCTCCACTTT.

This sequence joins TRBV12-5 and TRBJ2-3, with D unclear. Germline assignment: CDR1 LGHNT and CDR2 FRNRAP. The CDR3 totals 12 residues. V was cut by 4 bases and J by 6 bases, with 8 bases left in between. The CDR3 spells CASGSLVDTQYF. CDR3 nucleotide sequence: TGTGCTAGTGGTTCTCTAGTCGATACGCAGTATTTT.